Below are 8 T cell receptor beta chains sequenced from a single sample in a study of cytomegalovirus exposure and HLA in healthy donors. Amplification used 60 Vbeta primers and 13 Jbeta primers. The table came from immunoSEQ multiplex PCR; TCRdb's copy has only in-frame clones and leaves some out. The profile shows 100,000 to 150,000 clones, around 72% of them singletons. The source material was PBMCs. These receptors were taken from a man younger than 40 in good health and CMV-seronegative.

This clone was observed a few times. Its ends do not fully match the called genes, so a read error is possible. The V and J genes are TRBV7-9 and TRBJ1-2; no clear D gene. The germline CDR1 and CDR2 sequences are SEHNR and FQNEAQ (reference sequence). There are 12 residues in the CDR3. The CDR3 coding sequence is TGTTCCAGCAGCTTAGCCTTCGGTTCCGCTACCTTC. This gives the protein CSSSLAFGSATF.

V usage is TRBV19 and J usage is TRBJ1-1, with D uncertain. Germline V gene lookup returns CDR1 LNHDA and CDR2 SQIVND (reference sequence). V lost 2 bases and J 2 bases, leaving 18 bases between the germline ends. CDR3 length: 17 amino acids. In nucleotides, the CDR3 is TGTGCCAGTAGTATAAGGAGTTCAGCCACCCTCAACACTGAAGCTTTCTTT. As protein: CASSIRSSATLNTEAFF.

The chain recombines TRBV11-3 with TRBJ2-1; 8 nucleotides align to TRBD2. Germline-derived CDR1 and CDR2 are SGHNT and YENEEA. The CDR3 is 14 residues long. The V segment lost 3 bases and the J segment 5 bases; nucleotides outside the gene matches: 3. CDR3 in amino acids: CASSFSGLDNEQFF. CDR3 DNA sequence: TGTGCCAGCAGCTTTTCGGGACTAGACAATGAGCAGTTCTTC.

V is TRBV7-6 and J is TRBJ2-1, with TRBD2 as a possible D gene (5 bases). CDR1 SGHVS and CDR2 FNYEAQ come from the germline V gene. V lost 1 base, J lost 0 bases, and 16 bases lay in between. CDR3 length: 18 residues. CDR3 sequence (DNA): TGTGCCAGCAGCTTAGGGCAGCGGCGCCGAAGCTCCTACAATGAGCAGTTCTTC. Translated: CASSLGQRRRSSYNEQFF. The variable domain in full, completed from reference TRBV7-6 and TRBJ2-1, reads GAGVSQSPRYKVTKRGQDVALRCDPISGHVSLYWYRQALGQGPEFLTYFNYEAQQDKSGLPNDRFSAERPEGSISTLTIQRTEQRDSAMYRCASSLGQRRRSSYNEQFFGPGTRLTVL.

This clone was seen a handful of times. The CDR3 nucleotides are TGTGCCAAGAGACAGGGGGGCGACGAGCAGTACTTC. It yields the protein CAKRQGGDEQYF. The rearrangement joins TRBV28 to TRBJ2-7; 9 bases line up with TRBD1. The CDR3 loop spans 12 amino acids. Per germline, CDR1 MDHEN and CDR2 SYDVKM. V was pared by 10 bases and J by 5 bases, with 6 bases of the junction left unmatched.

The chain couples TRBV28 to TRBJ1-5; D not certain. CDR1 MDHEN and CDR2 SYDVKM come from the germline V gene. The ends were cut back, 8 bases at V and 2 bases at J, with 13 bases in the middle. This CDR3 spans 14 amino acids. The CDR3 region has the DNA TGTGCCAGCGTACGCGCCATTGGCAATCAGCCCCAGCATTTT. It yields the protein CASVRAIGNQPQHF.

This clone was seen a single time. The J gene is TRBJ2-3, the V gene TRBV30; perhaps TRBD1 as D (6 bases). The ends were cut back, 4 bases at V and 4 bases at J, with 15 bases in the middle. The CDR3 sequence is 14 residues long. Germline-derived CDR1 and CDR2 are GTSNPN and SVGIG (reference sequence). This CDR3 reads CAWTRGQKADTQYF. CDR3 DNA sequence: TGTGCCTGGACTCGTGGACAGAAGGCAGATACGCAGTATTTT.

The rearrangement joins TRBV15 to TRBJ2-7; TRBD1 might be the D (6 bases). Per germline, CDR1 LNHNV and CDR2 YYDKDF (reference sequence). V was clipped by 1 base and J by 4 bases, with 11 bases between them. This CDR3 contains 14 residues. The CDR3 loop is CATSRVQGYYEQYF. Here the CDR3 DNA reads TGTGCCACCAGCAGAGTACAGGGTTATTACGAGCAGTACTTC.